The present TCR beta chain was sequenced within a study of shared clonotypes between healthy human individuals. The repertoire was sequenced with immunoSEQ multiplex PCR; TCRdb's copy has only in-frame clones and lacks some. The repertoire includes under 1 million clones, about 96% of them detected once, and less than 0.25% sits in the top ten. The germline gives CDR1 MNHEY, CDR2 SVGAGI. V gave up 7 bases and J gave up 5 bases, with 20 bases separating them. The CDR3 consists of 15 residues. Naive CD8 cells lacked CD45RO, underwent positive selection for CCR7 and left out terminally differentiated effector memory CD45RA+ cells.

The receptor's source is a young man in good health. The sample taken for sequencing was naive CD8+ T cells sorted from blood. The chain has TRBV6-5 and TRBJ1-1; tentative D call: TRBD1 (6 bases). The CDR3 protein is CASTAGTSPRTEAFF. The CDR3, as DNA: TGTGCCAGCACTGCCGGGACATCCCCCCGGACTGAAGCTTTCTTT.